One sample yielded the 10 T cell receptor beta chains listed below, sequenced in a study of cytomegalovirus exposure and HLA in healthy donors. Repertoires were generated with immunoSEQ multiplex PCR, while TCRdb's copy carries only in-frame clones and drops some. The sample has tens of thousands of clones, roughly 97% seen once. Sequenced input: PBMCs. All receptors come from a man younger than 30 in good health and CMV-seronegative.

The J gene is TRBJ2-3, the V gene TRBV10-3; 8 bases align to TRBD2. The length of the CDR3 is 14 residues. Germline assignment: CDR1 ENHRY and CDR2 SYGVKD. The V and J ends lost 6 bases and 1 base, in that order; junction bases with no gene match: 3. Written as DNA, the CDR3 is TGTGCCATCAGAGCGGGAGACGGCACAGATACGCAGTATTTT. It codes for CAIRAGDGTDTQYF.

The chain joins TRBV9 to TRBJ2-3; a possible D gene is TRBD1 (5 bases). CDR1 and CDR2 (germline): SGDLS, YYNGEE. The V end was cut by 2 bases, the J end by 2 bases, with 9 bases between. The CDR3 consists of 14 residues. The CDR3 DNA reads TGTGCCAGCAGCGTTGGGGCCAACACAGATACGCAGTATTTT. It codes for CASSVGANTDTQYF. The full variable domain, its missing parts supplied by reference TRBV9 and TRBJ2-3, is DSGVTQTPKHLITATGQRVTLRCSPRSGDLSVYWYQQSLDQGLQFLIQYYNGEERAKGNILERFSAQQFPDLHSELNLSSLELGDSALYFCASSVGANTDTQYFGPGTRLTVL.

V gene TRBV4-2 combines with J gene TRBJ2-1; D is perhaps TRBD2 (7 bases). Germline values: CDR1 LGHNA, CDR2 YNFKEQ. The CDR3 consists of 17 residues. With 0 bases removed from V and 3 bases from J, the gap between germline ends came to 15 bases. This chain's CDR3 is CASSQDLEGGGYNEQFF. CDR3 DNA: TGTGCCAGCAGCCAAGATCTGGAGGGAGGGGGCTACAATGAGCAGTTCTTC.

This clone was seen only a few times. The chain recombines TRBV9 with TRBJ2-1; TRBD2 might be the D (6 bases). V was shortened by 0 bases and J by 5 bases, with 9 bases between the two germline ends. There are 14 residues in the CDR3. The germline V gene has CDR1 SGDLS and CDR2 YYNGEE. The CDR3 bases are TGTGCCAGCAGCGTAGCGGACTACCACAATGAGCAGTTCTTC. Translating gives CASSVADYHNEQFF.

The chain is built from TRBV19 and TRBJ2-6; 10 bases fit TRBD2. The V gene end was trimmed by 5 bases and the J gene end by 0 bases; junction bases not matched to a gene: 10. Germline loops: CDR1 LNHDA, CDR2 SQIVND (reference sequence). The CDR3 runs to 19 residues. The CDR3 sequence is CASSVPGLARYSGANVLTF. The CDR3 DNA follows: TGTGCCAGTAGTGTGCCGGGACTAGCGCGTTACTCTGGGGCCAACGTCCTGACTTTC.

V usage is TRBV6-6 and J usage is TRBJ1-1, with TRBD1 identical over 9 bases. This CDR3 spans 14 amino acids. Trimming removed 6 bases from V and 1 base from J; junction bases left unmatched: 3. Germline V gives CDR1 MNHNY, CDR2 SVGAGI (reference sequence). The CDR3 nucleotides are TGTGCCAGCAGATCGGGACAGGGGAACACTGAAGCTTTCTTT. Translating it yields CASRSGQGNTEAFF.

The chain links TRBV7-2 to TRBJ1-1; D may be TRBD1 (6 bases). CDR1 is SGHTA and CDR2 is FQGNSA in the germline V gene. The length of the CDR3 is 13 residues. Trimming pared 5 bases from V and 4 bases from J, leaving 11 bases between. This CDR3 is CASSQIQGTEAFF. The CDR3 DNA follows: TGTGCCAGCAGCCAAATACAGGGCACTGAAGCTTTCTTT.

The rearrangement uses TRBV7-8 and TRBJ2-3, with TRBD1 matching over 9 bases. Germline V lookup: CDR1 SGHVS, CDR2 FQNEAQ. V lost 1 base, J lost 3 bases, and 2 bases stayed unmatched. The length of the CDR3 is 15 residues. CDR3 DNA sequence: TGTGCCAGCAGCTTAGGCGGGACAGGGACAGATACGCAGTATTTT. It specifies CASSLGGTGTDTQYF.

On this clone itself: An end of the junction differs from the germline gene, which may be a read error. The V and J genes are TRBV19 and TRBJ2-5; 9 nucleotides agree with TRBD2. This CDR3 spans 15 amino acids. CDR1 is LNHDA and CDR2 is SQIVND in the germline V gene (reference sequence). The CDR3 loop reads CATSPLAGFPETQYF. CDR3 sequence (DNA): TGTGCCACTAGTCCCCTAGCGGGATTCCCAGAGACCCAGTACTTC.

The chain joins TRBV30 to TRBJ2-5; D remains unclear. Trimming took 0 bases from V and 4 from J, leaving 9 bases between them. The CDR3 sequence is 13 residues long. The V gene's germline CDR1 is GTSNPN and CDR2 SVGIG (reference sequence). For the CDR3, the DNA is TGTGCCTGGAGTGTACATGGTGGAGAGACCCAGTACTTC. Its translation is CAWSVHGGETQYF.